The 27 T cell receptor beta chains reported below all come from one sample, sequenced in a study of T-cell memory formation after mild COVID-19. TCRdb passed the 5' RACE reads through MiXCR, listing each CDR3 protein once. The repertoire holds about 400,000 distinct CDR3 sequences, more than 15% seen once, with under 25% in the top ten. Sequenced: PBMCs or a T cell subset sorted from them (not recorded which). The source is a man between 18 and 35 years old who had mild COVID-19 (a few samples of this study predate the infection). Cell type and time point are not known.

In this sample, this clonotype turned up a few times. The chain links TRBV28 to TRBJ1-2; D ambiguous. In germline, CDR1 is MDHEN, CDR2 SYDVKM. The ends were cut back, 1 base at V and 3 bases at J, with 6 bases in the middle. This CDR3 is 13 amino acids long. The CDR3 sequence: CASSLSTDYGYTF. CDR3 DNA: TGTGCCAGCAGTTTATCGACTGACTATGGCTACACCTTC.

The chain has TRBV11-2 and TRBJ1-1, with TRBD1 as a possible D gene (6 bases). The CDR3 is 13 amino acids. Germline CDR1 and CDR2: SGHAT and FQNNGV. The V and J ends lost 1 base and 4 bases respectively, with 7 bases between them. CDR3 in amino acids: CASSLGGATEAFF. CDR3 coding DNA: TGTGCCAGCAGCTTAGGGGGGGCCACTGAAGCTTTCTTT.

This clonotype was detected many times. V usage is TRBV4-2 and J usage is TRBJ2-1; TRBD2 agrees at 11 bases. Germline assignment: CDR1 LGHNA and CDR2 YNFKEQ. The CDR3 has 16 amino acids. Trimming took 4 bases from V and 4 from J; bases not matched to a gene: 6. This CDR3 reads CASSLETSGEYNEQFF. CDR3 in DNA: TGTGCCAGCAGCCTTGAGACTAGCGGGGAATACAATGAGCAGTTCTTC.

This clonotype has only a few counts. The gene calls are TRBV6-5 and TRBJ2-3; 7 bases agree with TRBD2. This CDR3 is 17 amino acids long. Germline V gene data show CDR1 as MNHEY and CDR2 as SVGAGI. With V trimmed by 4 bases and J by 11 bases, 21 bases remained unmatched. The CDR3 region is CASSSPGGAGPIERQYF. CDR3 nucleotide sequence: TGTGCCAGCAGTTCCCCCGGGGGAGCGGGGCCAATCGAGAGGCAGTATTTT.

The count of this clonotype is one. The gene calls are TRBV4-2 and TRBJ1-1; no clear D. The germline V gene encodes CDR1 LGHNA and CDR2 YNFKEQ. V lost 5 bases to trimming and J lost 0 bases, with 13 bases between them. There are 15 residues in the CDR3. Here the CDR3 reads CASSIGLGLNTEAFF. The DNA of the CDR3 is TGTGCCAGCAGCATTGGGTTGGGCCTGAACACTGAAGCTTTCTTT.

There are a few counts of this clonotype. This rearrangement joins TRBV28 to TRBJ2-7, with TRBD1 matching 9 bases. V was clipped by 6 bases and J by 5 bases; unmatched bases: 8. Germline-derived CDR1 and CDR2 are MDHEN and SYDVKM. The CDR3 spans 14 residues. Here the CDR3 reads CASSNRGLLHEQYV. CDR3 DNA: TGTGCCAGCAGCAACAGGGGGCTTCTCCACGAGCAGTACGTC.

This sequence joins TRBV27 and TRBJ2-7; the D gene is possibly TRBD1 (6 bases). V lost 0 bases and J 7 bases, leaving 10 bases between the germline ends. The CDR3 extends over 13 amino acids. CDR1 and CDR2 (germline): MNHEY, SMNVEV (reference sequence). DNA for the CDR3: TGTGCCAGCAGTTTATCGTGGGGGCGGGAGCAGTACTTC. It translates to CASSLSWGREQYF.

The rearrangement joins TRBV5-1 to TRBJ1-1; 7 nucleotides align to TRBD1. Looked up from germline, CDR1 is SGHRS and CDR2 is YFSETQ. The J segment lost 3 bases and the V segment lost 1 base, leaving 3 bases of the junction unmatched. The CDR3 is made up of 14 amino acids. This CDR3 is CASSLQGVYTEAFF. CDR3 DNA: TGCGCCAGCAGCTTGCAGGGGGTGTACACTGAAGCTTTCTTT.

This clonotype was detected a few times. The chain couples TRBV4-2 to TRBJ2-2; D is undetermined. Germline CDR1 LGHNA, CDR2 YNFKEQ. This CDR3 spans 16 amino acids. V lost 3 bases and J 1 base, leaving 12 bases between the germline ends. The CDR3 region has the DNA TGTGCCAGCAGCCAGGCGCGGCAAATGAACACCGGGGAGCTGTTTTTT. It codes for CASSQARQMNTGELFF.

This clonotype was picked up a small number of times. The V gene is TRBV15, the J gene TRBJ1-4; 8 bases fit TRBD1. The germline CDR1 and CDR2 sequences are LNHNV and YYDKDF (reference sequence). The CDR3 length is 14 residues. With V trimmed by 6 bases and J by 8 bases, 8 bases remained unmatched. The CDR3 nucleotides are TGTGCCACCAGAAAGGGACAGGCTGGGGAAAAACTGTTTTTT. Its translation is CATRKGQAGEKLFF.

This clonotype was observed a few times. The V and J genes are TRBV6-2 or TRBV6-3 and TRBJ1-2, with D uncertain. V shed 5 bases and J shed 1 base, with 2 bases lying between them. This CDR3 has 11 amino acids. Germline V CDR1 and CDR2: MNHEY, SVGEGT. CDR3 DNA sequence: TGTGCCAGCAGTCGTAACTATGGCTACACCTTC. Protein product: CASSRNYGYTF.

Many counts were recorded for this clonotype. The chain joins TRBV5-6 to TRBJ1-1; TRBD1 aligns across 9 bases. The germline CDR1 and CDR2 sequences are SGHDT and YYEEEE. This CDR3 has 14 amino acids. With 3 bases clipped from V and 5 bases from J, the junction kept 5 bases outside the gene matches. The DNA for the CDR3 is TGTGCCAGCAGCTGGGGACAGGGTTGGACTGAAGCTTTCTTT. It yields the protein CASSWGQGWTEAFF.

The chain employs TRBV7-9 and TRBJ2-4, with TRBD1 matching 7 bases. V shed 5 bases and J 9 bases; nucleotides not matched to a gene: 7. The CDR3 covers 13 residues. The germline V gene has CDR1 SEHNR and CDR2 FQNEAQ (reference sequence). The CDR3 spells CASSTTGLAIQYF. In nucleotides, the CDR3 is TGTGCCAGCAGCACGACAGGGCTCGCCATTCAGTACTTC. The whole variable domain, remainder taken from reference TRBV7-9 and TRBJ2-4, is DTGVSQNPRHKITKRGQNVTFRCDPISEHNRLYWYRQTLGQGPEFLTYFQNEAQLEKSRLLSDRFSAERPKGSFSTLEIQRTEQGDSAMYLCASSTTGLAIQYFGAGTRLSVL.

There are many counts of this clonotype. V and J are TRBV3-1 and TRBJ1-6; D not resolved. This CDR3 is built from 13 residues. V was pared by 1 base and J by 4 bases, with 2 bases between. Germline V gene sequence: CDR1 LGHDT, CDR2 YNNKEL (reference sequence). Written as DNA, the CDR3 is TGTGCCAGCAGCCAAGGATATAATTCACCCCTCCACTTT. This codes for CASSQGYNSPLHF.

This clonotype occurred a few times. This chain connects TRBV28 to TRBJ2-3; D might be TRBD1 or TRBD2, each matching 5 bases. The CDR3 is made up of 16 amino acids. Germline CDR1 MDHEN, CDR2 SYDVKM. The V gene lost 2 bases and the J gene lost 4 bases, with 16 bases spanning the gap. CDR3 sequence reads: CASSLAAGHRPDTQYF. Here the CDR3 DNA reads TGTGCCAGCAGTTTAGCGGCGGGTCACAGGCCAGATACGCAGTATTTT.

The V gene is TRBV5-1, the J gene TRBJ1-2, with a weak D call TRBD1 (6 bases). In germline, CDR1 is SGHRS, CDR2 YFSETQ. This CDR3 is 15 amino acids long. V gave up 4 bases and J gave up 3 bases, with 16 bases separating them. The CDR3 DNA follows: TGCGCCAGCAGCCTACAGACAGGATCGGACTATGGCTACACCTTC. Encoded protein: CASSLQTGSDYGYTF.

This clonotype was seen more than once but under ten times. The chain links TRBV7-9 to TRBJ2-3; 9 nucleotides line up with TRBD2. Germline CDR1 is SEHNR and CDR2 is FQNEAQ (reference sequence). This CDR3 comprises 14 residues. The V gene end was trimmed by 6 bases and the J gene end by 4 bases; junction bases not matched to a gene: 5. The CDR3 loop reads CASSPSGAADTQYF. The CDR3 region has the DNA TGTGCCAGCAGTCCTAGCGGGGCGGCAGATACGCAGTATTTT.

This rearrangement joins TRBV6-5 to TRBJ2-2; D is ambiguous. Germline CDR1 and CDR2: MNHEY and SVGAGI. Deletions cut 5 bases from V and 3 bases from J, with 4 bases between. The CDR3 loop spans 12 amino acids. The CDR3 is CASSDYTGELFF. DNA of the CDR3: TGTGCCAGCAGTGATTACACCGGGGAGCTGTTTTTT.

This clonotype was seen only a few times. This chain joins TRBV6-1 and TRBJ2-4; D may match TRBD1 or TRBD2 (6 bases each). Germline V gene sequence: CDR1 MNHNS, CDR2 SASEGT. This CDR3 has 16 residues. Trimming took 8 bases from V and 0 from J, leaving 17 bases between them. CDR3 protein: CASQGRRGLAKNIQYF. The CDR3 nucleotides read TGTGCCAGCCAGGGTCGTCGGGGGCTAGCCAAAAACATTCAGTACTTC.

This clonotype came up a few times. The CDR3 DNA follows: TGTGCCAGCAGTTACTCGAACGGCAATGAGCAGTTCTTC. As protein: CASSYSNGNEQFF. This chain joins TRBV6-6 and TRBJ2-1; D remains ambiguous. This CDR3 region has 13 residues. Per germline, CDR1 MNHNY and CDR2 SVGAGI (reference sequence). The V end was cut by 0 bases, the J end by 6 bases, with 6 bases between.

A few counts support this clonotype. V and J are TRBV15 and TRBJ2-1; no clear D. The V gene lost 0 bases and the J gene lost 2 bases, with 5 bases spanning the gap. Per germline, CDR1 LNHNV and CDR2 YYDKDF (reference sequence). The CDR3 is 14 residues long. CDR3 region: CATSRDAPYNEQFF. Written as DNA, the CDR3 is TGTGCCACCAGCAGAGATGCCCCCTACAATGAGCAGTTCTTC.

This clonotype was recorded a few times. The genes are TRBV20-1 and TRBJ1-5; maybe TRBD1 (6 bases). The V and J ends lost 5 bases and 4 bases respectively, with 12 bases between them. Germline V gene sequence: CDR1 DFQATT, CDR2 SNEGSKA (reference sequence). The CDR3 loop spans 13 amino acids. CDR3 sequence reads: CSARGQTNQPQHF. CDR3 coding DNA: TGCAGTGCTCGAGGACAGACAAATCAGCCCCAGCATTTT.

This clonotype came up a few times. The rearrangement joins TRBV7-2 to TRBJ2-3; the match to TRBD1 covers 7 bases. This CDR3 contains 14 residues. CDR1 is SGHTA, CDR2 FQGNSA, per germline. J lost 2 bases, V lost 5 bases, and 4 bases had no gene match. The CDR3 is CASSPTGYTDTQYF. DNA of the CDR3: TGTGCCAGCAGCCCGACAGGGTACACAGATACGCAGTATTTT.

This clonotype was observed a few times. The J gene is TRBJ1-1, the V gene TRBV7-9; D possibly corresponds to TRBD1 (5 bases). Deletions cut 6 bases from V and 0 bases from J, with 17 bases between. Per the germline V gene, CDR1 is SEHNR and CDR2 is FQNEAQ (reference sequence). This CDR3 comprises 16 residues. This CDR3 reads CASSPGTFFMNTEAFF. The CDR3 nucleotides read TGTGCCAGCAGTCCCGGGACCTTTTTCATGAACACTGAAGCTTTCTTT.

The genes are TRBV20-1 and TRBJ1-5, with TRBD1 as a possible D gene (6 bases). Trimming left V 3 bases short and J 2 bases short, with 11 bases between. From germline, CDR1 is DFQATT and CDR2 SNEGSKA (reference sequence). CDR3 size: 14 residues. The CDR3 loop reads CSASSGVGNQPQHF. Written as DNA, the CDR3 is TGCAGTGCTAGTTCAGGGGTGGGCAATCAGCCCCAGCATTTT.

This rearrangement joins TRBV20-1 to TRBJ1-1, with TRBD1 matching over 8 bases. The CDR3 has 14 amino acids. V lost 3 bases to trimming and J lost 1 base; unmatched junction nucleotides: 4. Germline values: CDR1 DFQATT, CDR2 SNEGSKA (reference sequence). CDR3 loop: CSARAGTGNTEAFF. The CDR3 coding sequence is TGCAGTGCTAGGGCCGGGACAGGGAACACTGAAGCTTTCTTT.

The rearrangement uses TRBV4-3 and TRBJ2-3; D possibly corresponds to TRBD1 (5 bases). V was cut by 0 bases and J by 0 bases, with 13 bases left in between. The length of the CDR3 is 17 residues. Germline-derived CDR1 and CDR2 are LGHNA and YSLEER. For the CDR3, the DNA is TGCGCCAGCAGCCAAGAATCGGTAGGGGCTAGCACAGATACGCAGTATTTT. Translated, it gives CASSQESVGASTDTQYF.